This T cell receptor (beta chain) was sequenced during a study of Tregs in tolerant kidney transplant recipients. About the study: Sorting of CD4+CD25+CD127- cells followed approximately 3-day belatacept mixed lymphocyte reactions, sometimes with roughly 5-day graft donor restimulation. Sorting used antibodies to exclude donor cells.

This CDR3 is built from 18 residues. Comments on this clone: Its antigen is not known.

Profiling relied on immunoSEQ multiplex PCR, and the TCRdb table lists in-frame clones only, not all of them. The sample has fewer than 45,000 clones; about 95% are singletons. What was sequenced was Tregs from blood cultured with allogeneic cells. The chain links TRBV1 to TRBJ2-3. TRBV1 is deemed a pseudogene. The receptor was derived from a human donor in good health. CDR3 sequence reads: CTSSQESGTGRSTDTQYF. The CDR3 DNA reads TGCACCAGCAGCCAAGAGTCGGGCACTGGTCGGAGCACAGATACGCAGTATTTT.